These 7 T cell receptor beta chains share one sample of origin, sequenced in a study of blood T cell repertoires in COVID-19. Method: immunoSEQ multiplex PCR; TCRdb's copy keeps in-frame clones and lacks some. The sample holds about 170,000 clones; around 78% are singletons and the top ten take 4% to 4.5%. Sequenced input: PBMCs or T cells enriched from blood (not recorded which). All receptors come from a woman in her forties or fifties who had recovered from COVID-19.

Only one count was recorded for this clone. The V gene is TRBV6-5, the J gene TRBJ1-5; a weak D match, TRBD1 (6 bases). Germline V gene lookup returns CDR1 MNHEY and CDR2 SVGAGI. There are 15 residues in the CDR3. Trimming stripped 11 bases from V and 5 bases from J, with 22 bases between. The CDR3 coding sequence is TGTGCCCCCCAGGTCGTGGGGGCGGAAGATCAGCCCCAGCATTTT. As protein: CAPQVVGAEDQPQHF.

The chain employs TRBV28 and TRBJ2-1; 9 positions match TRBD2. With V trimmed by 6 bases and J by 7 bases, 4 bases remained unmatched. Germline-derived CDR1 and CDR2 are MDHEN and SYDVKM. This CDR3 contains 13 residues. CDR3 protein: CASRAGGKNEQFF. CDR3 bases: TGTGCCAGCAGAGCGGGGGGAAAGAATGAGCAGTTCTTC.

The chain couples TRBV7-2 to TRBJ1-2; 7 bases are a match to TRBD1. V trimming: 2 bases; J trimming: 8 bases; junction bases outside the gene matches: 8. The CDR3 covers 14 residues. Germline-derived CDR1 and CDR2 are SGHTA and FQGNSA. CDR3 DNA sequence: TGTGCCAGCAGCTTAAACAGGGGCGGAGGAGGCTACACCTTC. Translating gives CASSLNRGGGGYTF.

The chain carries TRBV6-1 and TRBJ1-3, with no clear D. The CDR3 totals 15 residues. V dropped 0 bases and J dropped 0 bases, with 6 bases sitting between them. Germline V gives CDR1 MNHNS, CDR2 SASEGT. The CDR3 DNA sequence: TGTGCCAGCAGTGAAGCCCCCCGCTCTGGAAACACCATATATTTT. Its protein product is CASSEAPRSGNTIYF.

The chain recombines TRBV6-6 with TRBJ1-4; the D gene is possibly TRBD1 (5 bases). The germline V gene has CDR1 MNHNY and CDR2 SVGAGI (reference sequence). The CDR3 covers 19 residues. Between the trimmed V and J ends, which lost 5 bases and 1 base, there was a span of 23 bases. CDR3 loop: CASSPRRQSGQGTNEKLFF. CDR3 bases: TGTGCCAGCAGTCCCCGGAGACAGTCCGGGCAAGGAACTAATGAAAAACTGTTTTTT.

The rearrangement joins TRBV9 to TRBJ2-5, with D unresolved. This CDR3 is 12 amino acids long. V lost 4 bases to trimming and J lost 4 bases, with 8 bases between them. CDR1 and CDR2 (germline): SGDLS, YYNGEE. In DNA form, the CDR3 reads TGTGCCAGCAGCACACGCGGAGAGACCCAGTACTTC. Translation: CASSTRGETQYF.

This chain uses TRBV18 with TRBJ2-5, with TRBD1 identical over 8 bases. CDR3 size: 15 residues. The J segment lost 2 bases and the V segment lost 2 bases, leaving 4 bases of the junction unmatched. Germline V gene sequence: CDR1 KGHSH, CDR2 LQKENI. CDR3: CASSPVNRGQETQYF. CDR3 nucleotides: TGTGCCAGCTCACCAGTTAACAGGGGGCAAGAGACCCAGTACTTC.